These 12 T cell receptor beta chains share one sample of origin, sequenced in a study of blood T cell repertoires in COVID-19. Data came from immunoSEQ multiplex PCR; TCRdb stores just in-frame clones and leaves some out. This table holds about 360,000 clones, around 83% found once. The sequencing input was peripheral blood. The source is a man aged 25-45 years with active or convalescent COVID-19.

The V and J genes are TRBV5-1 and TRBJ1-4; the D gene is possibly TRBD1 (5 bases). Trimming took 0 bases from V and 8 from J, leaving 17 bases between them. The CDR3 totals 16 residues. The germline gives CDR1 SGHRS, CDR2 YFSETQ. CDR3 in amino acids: CASSLVQGPGGEKLFF. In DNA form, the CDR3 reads TGCGCCAGCAGCTTGGTGCAGGGCCCTGGTGGCGAAAAACTGTTTTTT.

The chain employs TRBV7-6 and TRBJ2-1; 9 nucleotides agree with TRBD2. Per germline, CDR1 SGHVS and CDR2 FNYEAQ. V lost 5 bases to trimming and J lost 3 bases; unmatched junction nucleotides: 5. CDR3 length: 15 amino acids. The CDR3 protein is CASSLRLADYNEQFF. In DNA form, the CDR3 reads TGTGCCAGCAGCCTCCGACTAGCGGACTACAATGAGCAGTTCTTC.

The CDR3 DNA follows: TGTGCCAGCAGCGTAGCTCGACAGAATTCACCCCTCCACTTT. Protein product: CASSVARQNSPLHF. This rearrangement joins TRBV9 to TRBJ1-6; D may be TRBD1 (5 bases). This CDR3 is 14 amino acids long. Trimming left V 0 bases short and J 7 bases short, with 8 bases between. In germline, CDR1 is SGDLS, CDR2 YYNGEE.

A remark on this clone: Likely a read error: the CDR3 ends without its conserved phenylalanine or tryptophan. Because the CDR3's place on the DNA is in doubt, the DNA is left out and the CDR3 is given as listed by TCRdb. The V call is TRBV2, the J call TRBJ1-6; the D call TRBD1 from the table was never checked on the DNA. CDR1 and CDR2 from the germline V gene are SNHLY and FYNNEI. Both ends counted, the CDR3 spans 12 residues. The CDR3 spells CASSEFQGRPDP.

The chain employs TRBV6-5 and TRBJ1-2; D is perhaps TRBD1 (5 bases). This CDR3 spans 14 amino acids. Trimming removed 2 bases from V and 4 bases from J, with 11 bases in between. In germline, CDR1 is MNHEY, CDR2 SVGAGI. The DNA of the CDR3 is TGTGCCAGCAGTTACGGTCGACAGAGCTATGGCTACACCTTC. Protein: CASSYGRQSYGYTF.

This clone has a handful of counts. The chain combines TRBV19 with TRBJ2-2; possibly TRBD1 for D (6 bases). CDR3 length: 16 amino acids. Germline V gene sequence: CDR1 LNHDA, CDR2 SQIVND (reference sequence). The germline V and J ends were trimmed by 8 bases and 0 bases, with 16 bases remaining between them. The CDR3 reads CASRQDSSANTGELFF. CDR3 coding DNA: TGTGCCAGTCGTCAGGACAGCTCAGCGAACACCGGGGAGCTGTTTTTT.

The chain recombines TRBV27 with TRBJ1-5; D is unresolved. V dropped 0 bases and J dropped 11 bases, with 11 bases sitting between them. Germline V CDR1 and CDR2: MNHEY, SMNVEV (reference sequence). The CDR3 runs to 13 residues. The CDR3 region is CASSLSGGDTQHF. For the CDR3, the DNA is TGTGCCAGCAGTTTATCGGGCGGGGATACCCAGCATTTT.

CDR3 sequence (DNA): TGTGCCAGCTCACCCAAAACAGGGGACGATGGCTACACCTTC. It translates to CASSPKTGDDGYTF. The rearrangement uses TRBV18 and TRBJ1-2; 7 bases map to TRBD1. Losses at the gene ends were 3 bases for V and 6 bases for J; bases not matched to a gene: 7. The CDR3 contains 14 residues. Germline V gene data show CDR1 as KGHSH and CDR2 as LQKENI.

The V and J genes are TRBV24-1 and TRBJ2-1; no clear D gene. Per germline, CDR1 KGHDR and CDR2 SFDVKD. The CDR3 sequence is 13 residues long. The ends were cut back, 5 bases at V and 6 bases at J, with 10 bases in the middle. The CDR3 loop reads CATSGHFANEQFF. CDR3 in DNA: TGTGCCACCAGTGGCCACTTTGCCAATGAGCAGTTCTTC.

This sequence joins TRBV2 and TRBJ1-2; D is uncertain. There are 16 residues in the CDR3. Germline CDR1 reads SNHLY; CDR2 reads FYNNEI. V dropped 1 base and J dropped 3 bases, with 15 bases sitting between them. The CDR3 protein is CASSEERYSLHYGYTF. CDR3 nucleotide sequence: TGTGCCAGCAGTGAAGAAAGATACAGCCTACACTATGGCTACACCTTC.

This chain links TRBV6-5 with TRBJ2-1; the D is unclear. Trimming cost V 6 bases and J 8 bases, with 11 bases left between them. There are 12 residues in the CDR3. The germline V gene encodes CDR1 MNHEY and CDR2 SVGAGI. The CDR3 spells CASRTPRDEQFF. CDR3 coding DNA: TGTGCCAGCAGAACCCCACGGGATGAGCAGTTCTTC.

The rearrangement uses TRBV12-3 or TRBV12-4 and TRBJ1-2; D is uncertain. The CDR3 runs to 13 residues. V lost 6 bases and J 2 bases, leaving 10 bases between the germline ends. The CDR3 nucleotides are TGTGCCAGCAGGCATGGCGGAAACTATGGCTACACCTTC. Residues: CASRHGGNYGYTF.